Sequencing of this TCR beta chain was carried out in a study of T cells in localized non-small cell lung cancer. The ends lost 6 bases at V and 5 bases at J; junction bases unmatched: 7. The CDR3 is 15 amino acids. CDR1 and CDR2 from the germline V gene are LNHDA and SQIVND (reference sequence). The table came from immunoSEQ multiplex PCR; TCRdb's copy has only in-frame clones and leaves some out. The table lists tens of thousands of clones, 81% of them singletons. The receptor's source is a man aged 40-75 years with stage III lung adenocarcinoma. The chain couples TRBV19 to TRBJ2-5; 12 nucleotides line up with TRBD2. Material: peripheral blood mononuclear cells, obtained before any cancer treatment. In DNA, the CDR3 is TGTGCCAGTAGAAGACTAGCGGGGGTGGAGGAGACCCAGTACTTC. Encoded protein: CASRRLAGVEETQYF.